A single T cell receptor beta chain is shown here with its context. One junction end disagrees with the germline gene, perhaps due to a read error. Amplification in unsorted PBMC replicate PCRs started from around 0.3 ug DNA, which equals tens of thousands of T cell genomes. In the authors' methods: ImmunoSEQ output held junction-only sequences without quality scores, so filtering differed. Data came from immunoSEQ multiplex PCR; TCRdb stores just in-frame clones and leaves some out. V and J calls and clone size come straight from that table; D and trimming were deduced from the DNA. The table shows some 490,000 clones, with approximately 82% occurring only once. Germline V gene sequence: CDR1 SSHAT, CDR2 FNYEAQ (reference sequence). The CDR3 totals 13 residues. These data come from a study of shared clonotypes between healthy human individuals.

The receptor was isolated from a woman aged 40 to 50 in good health. Some clones in this sample may be carry-over from other donors' samples. The chain is built from TRBV7-7 and TRBJ2-1; D remains ambiguous. The source material was PBMCs. CDR3 DNA sequence: TGTGCTAGCAGCCGGAGCCTAGTCGATGAGCAGTTCTTC. This translates into CASSRSLVDEQFF.